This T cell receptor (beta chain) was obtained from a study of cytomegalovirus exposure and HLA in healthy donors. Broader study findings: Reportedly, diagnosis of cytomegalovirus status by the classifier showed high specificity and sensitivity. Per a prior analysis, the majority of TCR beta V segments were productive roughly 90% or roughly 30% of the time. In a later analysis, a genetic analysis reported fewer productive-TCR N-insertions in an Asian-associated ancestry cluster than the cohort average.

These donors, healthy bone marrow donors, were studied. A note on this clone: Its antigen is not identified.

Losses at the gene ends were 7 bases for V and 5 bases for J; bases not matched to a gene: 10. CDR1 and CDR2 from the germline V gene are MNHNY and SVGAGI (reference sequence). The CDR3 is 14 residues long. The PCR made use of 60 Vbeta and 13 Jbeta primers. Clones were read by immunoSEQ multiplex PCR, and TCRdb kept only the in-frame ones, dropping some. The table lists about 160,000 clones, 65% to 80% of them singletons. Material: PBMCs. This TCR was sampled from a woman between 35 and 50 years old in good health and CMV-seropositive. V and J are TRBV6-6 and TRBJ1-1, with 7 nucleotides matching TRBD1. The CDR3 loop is CASNPDRARTEAFF. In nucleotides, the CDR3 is TGTGCCAGCAATCCAGACAGGGCCCGGACTGAAGCTTTCTTT.